This entry lists 17 T cell receptor beta chains sequenced from one sample in a study of control samples from healthy donors and cancer patients. Measured with immunoSEQ multiplex PCR; TCRdb has only the in-frame clones, and not every one. The sample consists of over 150,000 clones, more than 85% of them appearing once. The sample comprised blood. These receptors all come from a woman in her 40s in good health.

V gene TRBV5-4 combines with J gene TRBJ1-5; D may be TRBD1 (6 bases). Germline CDR1 SGHNT, CDR2 YYREEE (reference sequence). V lost 2 bases, J lost 4 bases, and 10 bases lay in between. The CDR3 contains 14 residues. The CDR3 region has the DNA TGTGCCAGCAGCTTAGGGGGATGGAATCAGCCCCAGCATTTT. Encoded protein: CASSLGGWNQPQHF.

This chain connects TRBV25-1 to TRBJ1-3; no definite D call. V shed 5 bases and J shed 0 bases, with 11 bases lying between them. Germline values: CDR1 MGHDK, CDR2 SYGVNS. The CDR3 has 15 amino acids. CDR3 in amino acids: CASSSWTFSGNTIYF. The DNA of the CDR3 is TGTGCCAGCAGTTCCTGGACCTTCTCTGGAAACACCATATATTTT. The full variable domain, rest sourced from reference TRBV25-1 and TRBJ1-3, is EADIYQTPRYLVIGTGKKITLECSQTMGHDKMYWYQQDPGMELHLIHYSYGVNSTEKGDLSSESTVSRIRTEHFPLTLESARPSHTSQYLCASSSWTFSGNTIYFGEGSWLTVV.

The chain joins TRBV4-1 to TRBJ1-1, with 11 bases fitting TRBD1. Looked up from germline, CDR1 is MGHRA and CDR2 is YSYEKL. V was clipped by 1 base and J by 3 bases; unmatched bases: 4. The length of the CDR3 is 16 residues. As DNA, the CDR3 is TGCGCCAGCAGCCAAGTCGAGGGACAGGGGGACACTGAAGCTTTCTTT. This encodes CASSQVEGQGDTEAFF.

The V call is TRBV10-1, the J call TRBJ2-7, with D unresolved. V lost 2 bases and J 3 bases, leaving 11 bases between the germline ends. Germline lookup yields CDR1 WNHNN and CDR2 SYGVQD (reference sequence). This CDR3 comprises 14 residues. The CDR3 coding sequence is TGCGCCAGCAGTGAGACGACCTACCTCTACGAGCAGTACTTC. Translation: CASSETTYLYEQYF.

The chain has TRBV6-5 and TRBJ1-5; 9 positions agree with TRBD1. The CDR3 consists of 15 residues. The V gene's germline CDR1 is MNHEY and CDR2 SVGAGI. Trimming cost V 7 bases and J 2 bases; bases outside gene matches: 6. The CDR3 DNA reads as TGTGCCAGCACCTCAAGGACAGGGGGCAATCAGCCCCAGCATTTT. Translating gives CASTSRTGGNQPQHF.

V gene TRBV2 combines with J gene TRBJ2-3, with TRBD1 matching over 9 bases. V gave up 10 bases and J gave up 3 bases; unmatched junction bases: 8. The CDR3 covers 14 residues. The germline CDR1 and CDR2 sequences are SNHLY and FYNNEI. CDR3 in DNA: TGTGCCACCTATAACAGGGGGCAGACAGATACGCAGTATTTT. Translating it yields CATYNRGQTDTQYF.

The rearrangement uses TRBV14 and TRBJ2-7; D is undetermined. With 3 bases removed from V and 1 base from J, the gap between germline ends came to 7 bases. This CDR3 comprises 13 residues. Germline CDR1 is SGHDN and CDR2 is FVKESK. The CDR3, as DNA: TGTGCCAGCAGCCACGCAGGTTCCTACGAGCAGTACTTC. Protein sequence: CASSHAGSYEQYF.

In nucleotides, the CDR3 is TGTGCCAGCTCGGGGACAGGGTCAAATTCACCCCTCCACTTT. This encodes CASSGTGSNSPLHF. The chain is built from TRBV2 and TRBJ1-6; 9 bases fit TRBD1. The V gene's germline CDR1 is SNHLY and CDR2 FYNNEI. The trim removed 8 bases at V and 7 bases at J, leaving 6 bases unmatched. The CDR3 runs 14 residues.

The V call is TRBV19, the J call TRBJ2-2; 15 nucleotides line up with TRBD2. The germline V gene has CDR1 LNHDA and CDR2 SQIVND (reference sequence). V trimming: 4 bases; J trimming: 4 bases; junction bases outside the gene matches: 10. The CDR3 extends over 19 amino acids. CDR3 amino acids: CASSNPGLAGGIFTGELFF. The CDR3 DNA is TGTGCCAGTAGTAATCCGGGACTAGCGGGGGGAATATTCACCGGGGAGCTGTTTTTT.

The chain carries TRBV14 and TRBJ1-6; D is perhaps TRBD1 (5 bases). Germline CDR1 SGHDN, CDR2 FVKESK. V gave up 4 bases and J gave up 0 bases, with 13 bases separating them. The CDR3 runs to 17 residues. Here the CDR3 reads CASSRGRLSSYNSPLHF. CDR3 sequence (DNA): TGTGCCAGCAGCCGGGGCAGATTGAGCTCCTATAATTCACCCCTCCACTTT.

The V call is TRBV4-1, the J call TRBJ2-7; the D gene is possibly TRBD1 (5 bases). The germline V gene has CDR1 MGHRA and CDR2 YSYEKL. The CDR3 is 14 residues long. V was cut by 0 bases and J by 3 bases, with 9 bases left in between. The CDR3 is CASSQDGQGYEQYF. The DNA for the CDR3 is TGCGCCAGCAGCCAAGATGGCCAGGGCTACGAGCAGTACTTC.

This clone was found once. The gene calls are TRBV5-4 and TRBJ2-3, with TRBD2 matching 13 bases. CDR3 length: 16 residues. Germline trimming cut 4 bases from V and 0 bases from J; bases unmatched to any gene: 2. CDR1 and CDR2 from the germline V gene are SGHNT and YYREEE (reference sequence). The CDR3 is CASSRGLAGSTDTQYF. The CDR3 DNA reads as TGTGCCAGCAGCCGGGGACTAGCGGGAAGCACAGATACGCAGTATTTT.

This chain links TRBV15 with TRBJ2-3, with no clear D. Between the trimmed V and J ends, which lost 0 bases and 1 base, there was a span of 14 bases. The length of the CDR3 is 17 residues. Germline assignment: CDR1 LNHNV and CDR2 YYDKDF (reference sequence). In nucleotides, the CDR3 is TGTGCCACCAGCAGAGATGTAGAGAGGATTGGCACAGATACGCAGTATTTT. Translation: CATSRDVERIGTDTQYF.

The J gene is TRBJ2-5, the V gene TRBV3-1 (or the pseudogene TRBV3-2); the match to TRBD2 covers 16 bases. The CDR3 is made up of 20 amino acids. Trimming cost V 6 bases and J 5 bases; bases outside gene matches: 18. Germline CDR1 and CDR2: LGHDT and YNNKEL (reference sequence). CDR3 in amino acids: CASSLISGTSGGASWETQYF. CDR3 DNA: TGTGCCAGCAGTCTTATCTCCGGGACTAGCGGGGGGGCCTCTTGGGAGACCCAGTACTTC.

Here the CDR3 reads CASSQGLDLNQPQHF. The CDR3 coding sequence is TGTGCCAGCAGCCAAGGCCTGGACCTCAATCAGCCCCAGCATTTT. The J gene is TRBJ1-5, the V gene TRBV3-1 (or the pseudogene TRBV3-2); D is uncertain. V shed 1 base and J shed 3 bases, with 10 bases lying between them. The germline V gene has CDR1 LGHDT and CDR2 YNNKEL (reference sequence). The CDR3 extends over 15 amino acids.

The chain employs TRBV5-4 and TRBJ1-1; D gene ambiguous. The germline V gene has CDR1 SGHNT and CDR2 YYREEE (reference sequence). The V end lost 2 bases, the J end lost 0 bases, and 8 bases lay between the germline ends. This CDR3 comprises 14 residues. The CDR3 DNA sequence: TGTGCCAGCAGCTTTACAGTGATGAACACTGAAGCTTTCTTT. Encoded protein: CASSFTVMNTEAFF.

The gene calls are TRBV7-2 and TRBJ1-2; D is undetermined. The CDR3 extends over 12 amino acids. Germline loops: CDR1 SGHTA, CDR2 FQGNSA. V gave up 1 base and J gave up 8 bases, with 8 bases separating them. The CDR3 protein is CASSLVPEGYTF. CDR3 nucleotide sequence: TGTGCCAGCAGCTTAGTACCTGAAGGCTACACCTTC.